Reported below is one T cell receptor (beta chain). No antigen is known for it. This CDR3 is built from 12 residues. Germline values: CDR1 MNHEY, CDR2 SMNVEV (reference sequence). Deletions cut 2 bases from V and 7 bases from J, with 8 bases between. TCRdb keeps only in-frame clones here, not all; method: immunoSEQ multiplex PCR. Here the sample spans some 310,000 clones, 88% being singletons. This entry belongs to a study of cytomegalovirus exposure and HLA in healthy donors. Study-wide results and caveats: Reportedly, cytomegalovirus status was diagnosed with high sensitivity and specificity. Most TCR sequences were uncommon, yet certain public TCRs appeared in many donors. The study labeled 164 TCR beta chains cytomegalovirus-associated. The tendency of first-cohort TCR clusters to co-occur in the roughly 110 validation repertoires was the finding of a later analysis.

Sequenced material: PBMCs. The chain couples TRBV27 to TRBJ1-1; D is ambiguous. This sequence originates from a man younger than 40 in good health and CMV-seronegative. CDR3 sequence (DNA): TGTGCCAGCAGTTTAACGGGGAATGAAGCTTTCTTT. Translated, it gives CASSLTGNEAFF.